The present entry profiles one T cell receptor beta chain with its context. No antigen is known for it. Base qualities are not at hand, and no much larger clone is one base apart. TCR beta chain CDR3 regions were sequenced from genomic DNA using the immunoSEQ assay. Rearranged VDJ segments were amplified with primers that anneal to V and J segments. Under the source paper's analysis protocol: The ImmunoSeq Analyzer software was used to calculate clonality and richness metrics. Fisher's exact test, supplemented by a beta-binomial method for added stringency, was applied to identify differentially abundant clones between regions. TCRdb took this table from immuneACCESS and kept in-frame rearrangements with V and J called. Such tables lack part of the clones; where checked against another copy, unresolved V genes explain under half of the gap, and the rest is unexplained. V, J and clone size were drawn from that table, and D and trimming were deduced from the DNA. This sample gives around 6,200 clones in total; around 71% of them show up just once. Roughly two fifths of the sample is held by the ten biggest clonotypes.

The data stem from a study of intratumoral heterogeneity in liver cancer. For the study in its entirety: In the full approximately 15-patient cohort, the median age was roughly 60 years and the majority of patients were male. To investigate intratumor heterogeneity, the study integrated RNA-seq, DNA sequencing, TCR-seq and SNP array data drawn from multiple regions of hepatocellular carcinoma specimens. Of the roughly 71 multiregional samples collected from 15 or so HCC patients in the overall cohort, 51 were tumoral regions and approximately 20 were adjacent nontumoral regions.

Its CDR3 holds 14 amino acids, cysteine through phenylalanine. Solely the CDR3 DNA is kept, with 42 bases framed from the first base. Sequences MNHEY (CDR1) and SVGAGI (CDR2) are obtained from the germline V gene. Here V drops 4 bases and J drops 5 bases, and the junction holds 6 bases not matched to any gene. Samples labelled H came from distinct, geographically separated regions of the hepatocellular carcinoma nodule. Every patient had early-stage hepatocellular carcinoma and went to surgical resection without receiving any prior therapy. None of the sampled areas showed macroscopic evidence of necrosis or hemorrhage. Multiple regions from two patients underwent TCR sequencing (ImmunoSeq). Frozen resection tissue samples were collected at least 1 cm apart from each other. Genomic DNA was extracted from bulk tissue using the DNeasy blood and tissue kit. Paper-wide results and their limitations: In each sequenced patient, significantly more unique T-cell clonal expansions were found in tumor region a than in region b. Within each of the two sequenced patients, overall T cell clonality showed no significant difference between tumor regions. According to the report, TCR sequencing confirmed the RNA-seq-based estimates of regional differences in tumor-infiltrating lymphocyte burden. Limitations acknowledged by the authors included a relatively low number of patients and under-sampled representation of tumor-infiltrating lymphocytes.

The receptor was derived from a woman in her seventies with hepatocellular carcinoma. Recombination connected TRBV6-5 to TRBJ1-2; TRBD1 aligns with 8 central bases. The starting material was tumor tissue, obtained before any cancer treatment. The CDR3 amino acid sequence is: CASSWPDRGYGYTF. The nucleotides are TGTGCCAGCAGTTGGCCCGACAGGGGATATGGCTACACCTTC.